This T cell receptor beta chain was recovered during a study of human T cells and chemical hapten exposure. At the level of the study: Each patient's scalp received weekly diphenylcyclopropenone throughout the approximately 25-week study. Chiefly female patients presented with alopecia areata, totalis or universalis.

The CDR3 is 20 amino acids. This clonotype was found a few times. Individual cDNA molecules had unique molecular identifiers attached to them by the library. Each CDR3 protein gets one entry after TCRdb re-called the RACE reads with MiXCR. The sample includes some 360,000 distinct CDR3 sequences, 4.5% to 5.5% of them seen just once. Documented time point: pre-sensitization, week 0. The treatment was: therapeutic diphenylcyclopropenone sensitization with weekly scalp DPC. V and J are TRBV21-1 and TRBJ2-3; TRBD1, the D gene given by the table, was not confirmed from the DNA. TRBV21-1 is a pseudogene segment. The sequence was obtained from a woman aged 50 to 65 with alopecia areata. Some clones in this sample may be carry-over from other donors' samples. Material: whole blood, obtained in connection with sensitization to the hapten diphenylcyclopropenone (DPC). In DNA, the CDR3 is TGTGCCAGCAGCAAAGTATACCCCCCGACCCTAATTACTAGCACAGATACGCAGTATTTT. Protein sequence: CASSKVYPPTLITSTDTQYF.